This section outlines one T cell receptor (beta chain) sequence together with its context. The sample originates from a study of blood T cell repertoires in COVID-19. Study-level information: The origin of the acute and convalescent COVID-19 samples was the United States, Italy and Spain. In each case, the material was cDNA or gDNA derived from T cells, B-cell-depleted T cells, or PBMCs.

In the study's own analysis: How many nucleated cells were present was estimated from reference gene primer amplification. Clones were read by immunoSEQ multiplex PCR, and TCRdb kept only the in-frame ones, dropping some. V and J calls and clone size are as listed in that table; D and trimming were resolved from the DNA. Here the sample spans some 700,000 clones, about 87% being singletons. V was shortened by 4 bases and J by 1 base, with 15 bases between the two germline ends. Germline values: CDR1 MNHNS, CDR2 SASEGT. CDR3 length: 16 amino acids. The V call is TRBV6-1, the J call TRBJ2-3; TRBD1 might be the D (5 bases). This clonotype was sampled from a young woman with acute or convalescent COVID-19. The sequencing sample was made of peripheral blood. The DNA for the CDR3 is TGTGCCAGCAGTGTGACAGCTCCAGGTGGCACAGATACGCAGTATTTT. It encodes CASSVTAPGGTDTQYF.